The present TCR beta chain was sequenced within a study of cytomegalovirus exposure and HLA in healthy donors. Study conclusions and caveats: Analyzed later, most CMV-associated TCR beta chains appeared HLA-restricted. Likely technical artifact: a cluster of highly shared sequence variants.

In the PCR, 60 Vbeta and 13 Jbeta primers were used. Repertoires were generated with immunoSEQ multiplex PCR, while TCRdb's copy carries only in-frame clones and drops some. The repertoire holds fewer than 70,000 clones, with under 85% as singletons. This clone was seen a few times. Its specificity is not known. V was shortened by 3 bases and J by 3 bases, with 9 bases between the two germline ends. The germline V gene has CDR1 SGHNT and CDR2 YENEEA. CDR3 length equals 13 residues. Sequencing used PBMCs. The receptor was isolated from a man aged 50-59 years in good health and CMV-seronegative. The rearrangement uses TRBV11-3 and TRBJ2-7; D is ambiguous. For the CDR3, the DNA is TGTGCCAGCAGCTTCGGAGAGAGCTACGAGCAGTACTTC. Its protein product is CASSFGESYEQYF.